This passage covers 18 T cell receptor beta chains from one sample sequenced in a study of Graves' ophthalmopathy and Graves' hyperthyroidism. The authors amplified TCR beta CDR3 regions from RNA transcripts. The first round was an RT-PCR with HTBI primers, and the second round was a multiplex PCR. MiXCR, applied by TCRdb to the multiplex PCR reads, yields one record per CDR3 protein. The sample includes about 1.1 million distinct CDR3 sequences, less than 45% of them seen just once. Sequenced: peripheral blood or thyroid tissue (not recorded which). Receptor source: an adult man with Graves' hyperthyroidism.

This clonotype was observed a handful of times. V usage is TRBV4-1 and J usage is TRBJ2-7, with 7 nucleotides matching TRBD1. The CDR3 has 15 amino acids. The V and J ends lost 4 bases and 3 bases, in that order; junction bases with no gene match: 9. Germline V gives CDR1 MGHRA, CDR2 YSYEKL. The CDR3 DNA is TGCGCCAGCAGCCGAGGACAGGCCCCCATCTACGAGCAGTACTTC. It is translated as CASSRGQAPIYEQYF.

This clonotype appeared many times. This CDR3 reads CASSPGQGSNSYGYTF. CDR3 coding DNA: TGTGCCAGCAGCCCGGGACAGGGGTCCAATTCTTATGGCTACACCTTC. The rearrangement links TRBV7-2 to TRBJ1-2, with 10 positions matching TRBD1. This CDR3 contains 16 residues. Germline CDR1 and CDR2: SGHTA and FQGNSA. V was clipped by 5 bases and J by 5 bases; unmatched bases: 11. Variable domain in full (rest from reference TRBV7-2 and TRBJ1-2): GAGVSQSPSNKVTEKGKDVELRCDPISGHTALYWYRQSLGQGLEFLIYFQGNSAPDKSGLPSDRFSAERTGGSVSTLTIQRTQQEDSAVYLCASSPGQGSNSYGYTFGSGTRLTVV.

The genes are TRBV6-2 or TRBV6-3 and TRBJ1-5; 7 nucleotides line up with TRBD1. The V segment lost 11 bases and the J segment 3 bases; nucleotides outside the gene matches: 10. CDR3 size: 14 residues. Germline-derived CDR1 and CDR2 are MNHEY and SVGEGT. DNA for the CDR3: TGTGCCGGCAACCAGGGACAGCACAATCAGCCCCAGCATTTT. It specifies CAGNQGQHNQPQHF.

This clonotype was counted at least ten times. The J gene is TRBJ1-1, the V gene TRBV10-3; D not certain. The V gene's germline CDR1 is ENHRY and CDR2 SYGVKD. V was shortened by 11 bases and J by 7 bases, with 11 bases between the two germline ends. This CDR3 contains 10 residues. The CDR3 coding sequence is TGTGCCCCCCGTCGGGGTGAAGCTTTCTTT. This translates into CAPRRGEAFF.

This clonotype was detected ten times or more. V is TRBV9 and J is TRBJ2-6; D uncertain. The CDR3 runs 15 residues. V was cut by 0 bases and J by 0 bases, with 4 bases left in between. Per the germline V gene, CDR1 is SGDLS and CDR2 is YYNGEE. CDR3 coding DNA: TGTGCCAGCAGCGTAGAAAGCTCTGGGGCCAACGTCCTGACTTTC. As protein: CASSVESSGANVLTF.

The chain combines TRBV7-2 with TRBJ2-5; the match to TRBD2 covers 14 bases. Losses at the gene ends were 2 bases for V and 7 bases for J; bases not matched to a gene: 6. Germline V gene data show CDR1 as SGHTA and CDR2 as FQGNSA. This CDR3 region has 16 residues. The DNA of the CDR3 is TGTGCCAGCAGCTTACCGACTAGCGGGAGGGCCGGGACCCAGTACTTC. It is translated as CASSLPTSGRAGTQYF.

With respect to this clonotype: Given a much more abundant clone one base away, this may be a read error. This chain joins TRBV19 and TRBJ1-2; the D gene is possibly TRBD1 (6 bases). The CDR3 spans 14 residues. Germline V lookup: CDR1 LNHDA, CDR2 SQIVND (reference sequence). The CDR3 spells CASTRDTTTYGHTF. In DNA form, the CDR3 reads TGTGCCAGTACCCGGGACACCACAACTTATGGCCACACCTTC.

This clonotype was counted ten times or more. This chain's CDR3 is CASSRLGNAGNAQYF. Here the CDR3 DNA reads TGCGCCAGCAGCCGACTTGGGAACGCGGGAAACGCCCAGTACTTC. The chain employs TRBV4-1 and TRBJ2-5; tentative D call: TRBD2 (6 bases). The CDR3 sequence is 15 residues long. V was shortened by 4 bases and J by 9 bases, with 21 bases between the two germline ends. Germline CDR1 and CDR2: MGHRA and YSYEKL.

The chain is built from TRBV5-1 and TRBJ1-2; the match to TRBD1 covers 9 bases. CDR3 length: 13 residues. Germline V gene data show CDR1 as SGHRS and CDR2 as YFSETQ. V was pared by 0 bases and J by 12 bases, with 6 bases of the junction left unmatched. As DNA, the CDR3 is TGCGCCAGCAGCTTGGGGACAGGGGAAATCAACACCTTC. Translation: CASSLGTGEINTF.

CDR3 protein: CASKMGSAFYEQYF. CDR3 bases: TGTGCCAGCAAAATGGGAAGCGCTTTTTACGAGCAGTACTTC. The gene calls are TRBV6-5 and TRBJ2-7; the D is unclear. Germline lookup yields CDR1 MNHEY and CDR2 SVGAGI. Trimming took 7 bases from V and 4 from J, leaving 17 bases between them. There are 14 residues in the CDR3.

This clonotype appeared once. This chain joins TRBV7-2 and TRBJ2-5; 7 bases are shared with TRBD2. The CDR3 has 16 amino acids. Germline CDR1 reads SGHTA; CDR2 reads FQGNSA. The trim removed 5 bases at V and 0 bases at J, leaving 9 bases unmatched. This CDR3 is CASSRTAGRYQETQYF. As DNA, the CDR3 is TGTGCCAGCAGCCGTACAGCGGGGAGGTACCAAGAGACCCAGTACTTC.

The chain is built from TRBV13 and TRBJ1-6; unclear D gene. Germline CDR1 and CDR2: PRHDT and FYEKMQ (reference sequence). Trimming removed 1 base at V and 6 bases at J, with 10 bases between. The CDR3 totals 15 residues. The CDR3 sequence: CASSLAPSPNSPLHF. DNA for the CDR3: TGTGCCAGCAGCTTAGCCCCTTCTCCTAATTCACCCCTCCACTTT.

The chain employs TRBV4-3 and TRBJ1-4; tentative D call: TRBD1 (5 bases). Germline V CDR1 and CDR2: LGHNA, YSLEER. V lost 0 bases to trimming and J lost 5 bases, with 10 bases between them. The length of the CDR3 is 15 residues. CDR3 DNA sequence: TGCGCCAGCAGCCAAGAGTTACAGGTCAATGAAAAACTGTTTTTT. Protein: CASSQELQVNEKLFF.

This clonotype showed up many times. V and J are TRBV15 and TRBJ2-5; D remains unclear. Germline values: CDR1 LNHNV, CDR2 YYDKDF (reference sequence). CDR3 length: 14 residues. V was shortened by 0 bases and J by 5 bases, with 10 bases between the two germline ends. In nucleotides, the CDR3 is TGTGCCACCAGCAGAGAAAGGGTCCAGGAGACCCAGTACTTC. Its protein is CATSRERVQETQYF.

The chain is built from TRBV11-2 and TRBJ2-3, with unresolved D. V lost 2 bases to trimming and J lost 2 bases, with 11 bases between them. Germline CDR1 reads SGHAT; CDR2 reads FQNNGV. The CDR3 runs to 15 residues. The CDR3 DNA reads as TGTGCCAGCAGCTTATTACCTACTTCCACAGATACGCAGTATTTT. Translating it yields CASSLLPTSTDTQYF.

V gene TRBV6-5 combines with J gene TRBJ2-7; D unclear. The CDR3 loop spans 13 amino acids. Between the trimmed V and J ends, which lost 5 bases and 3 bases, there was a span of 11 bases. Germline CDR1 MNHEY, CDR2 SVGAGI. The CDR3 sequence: CASSEVTYYEQYF. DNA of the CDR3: TGTGCCAGCAGTGAAGTAACCTACTACGAGCAGTACTTC.

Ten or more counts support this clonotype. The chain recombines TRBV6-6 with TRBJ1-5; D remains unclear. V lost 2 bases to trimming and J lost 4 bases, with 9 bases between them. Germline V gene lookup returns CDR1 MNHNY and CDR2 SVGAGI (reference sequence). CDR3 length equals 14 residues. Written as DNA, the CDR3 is TGTGCCAGCAGTTACGTAGGCCTAAATCAGCCCCAGCATTTT. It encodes CASSYVGLNQPQHF.

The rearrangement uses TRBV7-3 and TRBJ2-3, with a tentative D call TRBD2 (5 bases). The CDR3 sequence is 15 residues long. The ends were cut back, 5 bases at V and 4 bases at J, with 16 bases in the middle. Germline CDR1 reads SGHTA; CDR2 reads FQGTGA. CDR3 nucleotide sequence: TGTGCCAGCAGCCCAACAAACACTAGGGCAGATACGCAGTATTTT. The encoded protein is CASSPTNTRADTQYF. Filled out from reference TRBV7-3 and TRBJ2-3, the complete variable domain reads GAGVSQTPSNKVTEKGKYVELRCDPISGHTALYWYRQSLGQGPEFLIYFQGTGAADDSGLPNDRFFAVRPEGSVSTLKIQRTERGDSAVYLCASSPTNTRADTQYFGPGTRLTVL.